Described below is a single T cell receptor (beta chain) sequence and its context. Participants, about 18 to 90 years old, spanned about two dozen US areas. The study counted Cohort 3 donors as recovered given two negative PCRs, clearance, or symptom resolution. TCRdb keeps only in-frame clones here, not all; method: immunoSEQ multiplex PCR. The sample lists some 200,000 clones, roughly 80% occurring once. The data stem from a study of blood T cell repertoires in COVID-19. The germline CDR1 and CDR2 sequences are SGHAT and FQNNGV. CDR3 length equals 17 residues. Trimming cost V 1 base and J 1 base; bases outside gene matches: 4.

The chain uses TRBV11-2 and TRBJ1-3; 10 bases are a match to TRBD1. This sequence originates from a man aged 40-49 years who had recovered from COVID-19. Sequencing was performed on PBMCs or T cells enriched from blood (not recorded which). CDR3: CASSLGGQGSSGNTIYF. DNA of the CDR3: TGTGCCAGCAGCTTAGGGGGACAGGGGTCGTCTGGAAACACCATATATTTT.